This T cell receptor (beta chain) was recorded in a study of cytomegalovirus exposure and HLA in healthy donors. Looking at the study overall: Both the roughly 120 validation repertoires and the 550 to 750 first-cohort repertoires used the same platform, as reported by a later analysis.

Note on this clone: Its antigen is currently unknown.

Overall study results and limits: Among TCR beta chains, those listed as cytomegalovirus-associated numbered under 200. CMV antigen specificity of a few CMV-associated chains was confirmed in vitro.

V shed 0 bases and J shed 1 base, with 7 bases lying between them. From germline, CDR1 is SGHRS and CDR2 YFSETQ. This CDR3 region has 14 residues. Separate from the roughly 700-subject first cohort was the approximately 120-subject validation cohort, to which the donors belonged. Data came from immunoSEQ multiplex PCR; TCRdb stores just in-frame clones and leaves some out. This sample has 200,000 to 250,000 clones, with 75% to 95% found just once. The J gene is TRBJ1-2, the V gene TRBV5-1; no clear D. The sample taken for sequencing was PBMCs. This clonotype was sampled from a woman aged 18-30 years in good health and CMV-seronegative. For the CDR3, the DNA is TGCGCCAGCAGCTTGGGGGCCCTTAACTATGGCTACACCTTC. Amino acid sequence: CASSLGALNYGYTF. The variable domain in full, with the rest retrieved from reference TRBV5-1 and TRBJ1-2, is KAGVTQTPRYLIKTRGQQVTLSCSPISGHRSVSWYQQTPGQGLQFLFEYFSETQRNKGNFPGRFSGRQFSNSRSEMNVSTLELGDSALYLCASSLGALNYGYTFGSGTRLTVV.